The sequence of this TCR beta chain was determined in a study of TIL therapy for anti-PD-1-resistant metastatic lung cancer. Study background: Tumor harvest preceded PD-1/PD-L1 blockade, followed by nivolumab treatment. Whole-study results and caveats: Patients were highly selected, enriched for treatment-naive, never-smoker and oncogene-addicted cases.

Comment on this clone: The antigen remains undetermined.

The immunoSEQ assay was v3. Produced via immunoSEQ multiplex PCR; TCRdb's table is partial and in-frame only. The table shows around 50,000 clones, with around 67% occurring only once. The V end was cut by 0 bases, the J end by 3 bases, with 7 bases between. CDR1 and CDR2 from the germline V gene are SGHRS and YFSETQ. The CDR3 is made up of 13 amino acids. Time point in this sample: pre-treatment sample, taken before nivolumab and TIL therapy. Patients were adults with stage 4 NSCLC. The sample was blood, taken at baseline. The chain links TRBV5-1 to TRBJ2-7; tentatively, D is TRBD2 (5 bases). This sequence originates from a person between 25 and 79 years old with non-small cell lung cancer. The CDR3 DNA is TGCGCCAGCAGCTTGGATCGGGGCTACGAGCAGTACTTC. Its protein product is CASSLDRGYEQYF.